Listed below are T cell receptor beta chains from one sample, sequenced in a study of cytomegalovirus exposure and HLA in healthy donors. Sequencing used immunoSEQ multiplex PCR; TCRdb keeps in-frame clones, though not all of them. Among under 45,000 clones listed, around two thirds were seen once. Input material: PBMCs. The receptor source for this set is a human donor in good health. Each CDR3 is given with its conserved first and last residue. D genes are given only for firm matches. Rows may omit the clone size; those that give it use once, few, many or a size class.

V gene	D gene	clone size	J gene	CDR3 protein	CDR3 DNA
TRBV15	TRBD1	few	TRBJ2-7	CATSKGQGGYEQYF	TGTGCCACCAGCAAGGGACAGGGTGGGTACGAGCAGTACTTC
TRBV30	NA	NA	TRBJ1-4	CAWSPGVVYEKLFF	TGTGCCTGGAGTCCAGGGGTTGTTTATGAAAAACTGTTTTTT
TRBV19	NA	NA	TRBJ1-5	CASSKVGDNQPQHF	TGTGCCAGTAGTAAGGTAGGGGACAATCAGCCCCAGCATTTT
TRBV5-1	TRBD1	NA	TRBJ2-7	CASSARPTGGYEQYF	TGCGCCAGCAGCGCACGCCCCACAGGGGGCTACGAGCAGTACTTC
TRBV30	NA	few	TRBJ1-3	CAWGQLFSGNTIYF	TGTGCCTGGGGACAGCTTTTCTCTGGAAACACCATATATTTT
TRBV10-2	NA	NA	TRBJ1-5	CASSDGAGVGQPQHF	TGCGCCAGCAGTGATGGGGCAGGGGTGGGTCAGCCCCAGCATTTT
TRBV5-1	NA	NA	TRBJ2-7	CASRPLGLSLNEQYF	TGCGCCAGCAGACCGCTCGGACTCTCCCTGAACGAGCAGTACTTC
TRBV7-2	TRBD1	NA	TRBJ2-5	CASSLITGGEKETQYF	TGTGCCAGCAGCTTAATCACAGGGGGCGAGAAAGAGACCCAGTACTTC
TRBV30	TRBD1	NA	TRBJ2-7	CAWSPKDRGSPYEQYF	TGTGCCTGGAGTCCCAAGGACAGGGGATCTCCCTACGAGCAGTACTTC
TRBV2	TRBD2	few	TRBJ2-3	CATRPRGGGDTQYF	TGTGCCACCCGCCCCCGGGGGGGAGGAGATACGCAGTATTTT
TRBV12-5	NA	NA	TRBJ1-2	CASGLKIGSGALGGGYTF	TGTGCTAGTGGTTTGAAAATAGGGTCCGGGGCCCTCGGGGGAGGCTACACCTTC
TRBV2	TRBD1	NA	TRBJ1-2	CASSEGTGVGLGYTF	TGTGCCAGCAGTGAAGGGACAGGGGTGGGTCTTGGCTACACCTTC
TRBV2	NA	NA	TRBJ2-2	CASIRDPTGELFF	TGTGCCAGCATCCGAGATCCAACCGGGGAGCTGTTTTTT
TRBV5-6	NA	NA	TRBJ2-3	CASSLFESDTQYF	TGTGCCAGCAGCTTGTTTGAGAGCGATACGCAGTATTTT
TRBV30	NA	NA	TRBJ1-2	CAWSPGRGSPYYGYTF	TGTGCCTGGAGTCCAGGGAGGGGGTCCCCGTACTATGGCTACACCTTC
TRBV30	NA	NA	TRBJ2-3	CAWSKGVSDTQYF	TGTGCCTGGAGTAAGGGGGTGAGCGATACGCAGTATTTT
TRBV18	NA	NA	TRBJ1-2	CASSPGLDRVYGYTF	TGTGCCAGCTCACCTGGCTTGGACAGAGTCTATGGCTACACCTTC
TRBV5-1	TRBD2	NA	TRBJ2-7	CASSALAGASYEQYF	TGCGCCAGCAGCGCTTTAGCGGGGGCCTCCTACGAGCAGTACTTC
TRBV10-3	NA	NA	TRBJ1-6	CAICPNSYNSPLHF	TGTGCCATCTGCCCTAACTCCTATAATTCACCCCTCCACTTT
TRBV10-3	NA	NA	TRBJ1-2	CAIGVAQNYGYTF	TGTGCCATCGGCGTGGCACAGAACTATGGCTACACCTTC
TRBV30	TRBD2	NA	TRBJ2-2	CAWSPSGADTGELFF	TGTGCCTGGAGTCCCAGCGGGGCGGACACCGGGGAGCTGTTTTTT
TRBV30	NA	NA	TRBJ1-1	CAGATRSWGVAEAFF	TGTGCCGGAGCGACACGTTCGTGGGGGGTCGCTGAAGCTTTCTTT
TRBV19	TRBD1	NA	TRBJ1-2	CASRDRANYGYTF	TGTGCCAGTAGGGACAGGGCTAACTATGGCTACACCTTC
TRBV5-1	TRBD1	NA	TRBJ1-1	CASSLDGQGEAFF	TGCGCCAGCAGCTTGGATGGACAGGGGGAAGCTTTCTTT
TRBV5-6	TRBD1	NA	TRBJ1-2	CASSSRTGDGYTF	TGTGCCAGCAGCTCCCGGACAGGGGATGGCTACACCTTC
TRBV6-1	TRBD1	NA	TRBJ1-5	CASSDFTGAQPQHF	TGTGCCAGCAGTGATTTCACAGGGGCCCAGCCCCAGCATTTT
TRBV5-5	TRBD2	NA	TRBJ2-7	CASSRLAGGYEQYF	TGTGCCAGCAGCAGACTAGCGGGGGGCTACGAGCAGTACTTC
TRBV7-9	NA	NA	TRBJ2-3	CASSQSATDTQYF	TGTGCCAGCAGCCAAAGCGCCACAGATACGCAGTATTTT
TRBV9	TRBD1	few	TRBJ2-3	CASSGTGTQYF	TGTGCCAGCAGCGGGACAGGGACGCAGTATTTT
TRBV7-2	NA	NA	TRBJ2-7	CASSLAPRSLYEQYF	TGTGCCAGCAGCTTAGCACCGAGGAGCCTCTACGAGCAGTACTTC
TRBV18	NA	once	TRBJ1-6	CASSTGGANSPLHF	TGTGCCAGCTCAACGGGGGGGGCAAATTCACCCCTCCACTTT
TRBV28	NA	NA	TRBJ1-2	CASSLRGYGYTF	TGTGCCAGCAGTTTACGAGGGTATGGCTACACCTTC
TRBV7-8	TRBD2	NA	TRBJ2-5	CVTGGPETQYF	TGTGTAACGGGGGGGCCGGAGACCCAGTACTTC
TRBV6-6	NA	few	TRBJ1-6	CASSPHVGHVNSPLHF	TGTGCCAGCAGTCCCCACGTAGGACACGTTAATTCACCCCTCCACTTT
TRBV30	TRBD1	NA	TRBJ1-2	CAWSLFVQGGYGYTF	TGTGCCTGGAGTTTGTTCGTCCAGGGGGGCTATGGCTACACCTTC
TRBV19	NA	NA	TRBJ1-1	CASSSPGTPNTEAFF	TGTGCCAGTAGTTCCCCCGGGACACCAAACACTGAAGCTTTCTTT
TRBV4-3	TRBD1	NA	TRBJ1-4	CASSQYEGASEKLFF	TGCGCCAGCAGCCAATACGAGGGGGCCAGTGAAAAACTGTTTTTT
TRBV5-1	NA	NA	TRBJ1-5	CASSLSGAESNQPQHF	TGCGCCAGCAGCTTGTCAGGGGCAGAGAGCAATCAGCCCCAGCATTTT
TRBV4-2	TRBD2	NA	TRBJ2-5	CASSQGRGGTQETQYF	TGTGCCAGCAGCCAAGGGCGGGGGGGAACCCAAGAGACCCAGTACTTC
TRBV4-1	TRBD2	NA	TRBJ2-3	CASSQGRGGLDTQYF	TGCGCCAGCAGCCAAGGGCGGGGGGGCCTTGATACGCAGTATTTT
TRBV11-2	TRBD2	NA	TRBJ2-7	CASSLMVAGTYEQYF	TGTGCCAGCAGCTTGATGGTAGCGGGGACCTACGAGCAGTACTTC
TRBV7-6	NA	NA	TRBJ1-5	CASSLVRGSLLKPQHF	TGTGCCAGCAGCTTAGTTCGGGGATCCCTTTTAAAGCCCCAGCATTTT
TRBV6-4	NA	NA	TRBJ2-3	CASSDQGGDTQYF	TGTGCCAGCAGTGACCAGGGGGGAGATACGCAGTATTTT
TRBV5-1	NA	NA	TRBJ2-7	CASSATTGQGEQYF	TGCGCCAGCAGCGCCACGACCGGGCAGGGCGAGCAGTACTTC
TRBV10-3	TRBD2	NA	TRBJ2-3	CAIKPGGDTQYF	TGTGCCATCAAGCCGGGGGGGGATACGCAGTATTTT
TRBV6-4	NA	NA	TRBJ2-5	CARRPRVSVQETQYF	TGTGCCAGAAGGCCCCGGGTGTCCGTGCAAGAGACCCAGTACTTC
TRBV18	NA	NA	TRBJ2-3	CASSPLVGDTQYF	TGTGCCAGCTCACCGTTGGTTGGCGATACGCAGTATTTT
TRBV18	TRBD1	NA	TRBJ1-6	CASSPLPQGNNSPLHF	TGTGCCAGCTCACCTTTACCACAGGGGAACAATTCACCCCTCCACTTT
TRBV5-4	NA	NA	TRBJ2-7	CASSRSFRTASYEQYF	TGTGCCAGCAGCCGCTCGTTTAGGACAGCGAGCTACGAGCAGTACTTC
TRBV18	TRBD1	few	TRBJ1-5	CASSPQGQVNQPQHF	TGTGCCAGCTCACCACAGGGACAGGTTAATCAGCCCCAGCATTTT
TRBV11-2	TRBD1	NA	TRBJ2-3	CASSLAEAGGADTQYF	TGTGCCAGCAGCTTAGCCGAGGCAGGGGGCGCAGATACGCAGTATTTT
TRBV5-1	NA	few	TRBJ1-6	CASSLGPEDVAPLHF	TGCGCCAGCAGCTTGGGCCCGGAGGACGTGGCACCCCTCCACTTT
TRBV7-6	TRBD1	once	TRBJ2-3	CASSLWGQGSDTQYF	TGTGCCAGCAGCTTATGGGGACAGGGCTCAGATACGCAGTATTTT
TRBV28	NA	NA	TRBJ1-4	CASSPLNEKLFF	TGTGCCAGCAGCCCCCTCAATGAAAAACTGTTTTTT
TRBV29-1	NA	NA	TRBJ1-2	CSVEAGAGGGYGYTF	TGCAGCGTTGAAGCCGGGGCGGGAGGCGGCTATGGCTACACCTTC
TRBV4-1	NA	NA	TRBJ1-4	CASSHQLRSNEKLFF	TGCGCCAGCAGCCACCAATTACGGTCTAATGAAAAACTGTTTTTT
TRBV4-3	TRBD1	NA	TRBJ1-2	CASSHTDRENFYGYTF	TGCGCCAGCAGCCATACGGACAGGGAAAACTTCTATGGCTACACCTTC
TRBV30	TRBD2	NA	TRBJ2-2	CATGIPGGAIGELFF	TGTGCTACTGGAATTCCGGGGGGGGCCATCGGGGAGCTGTTTTTT
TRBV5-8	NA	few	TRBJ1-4	CASSRTNEKLFF	TGTGCCAGCAGCCGGACTAATGAAAAACTGTTTTTT
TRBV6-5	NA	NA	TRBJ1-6	CASSYGLNSYNSPLHF	TGTGCCAGCAGTTACGGGCTCAACTCCTATAATTCACCCCTCCACTTT